The rows below give T cell receptor beta chains drawn from one sample of a study of CD8 T cells in Susac syndrome. TCRdb reprocessed the immunoSEQ multiplex PCR reads with MiXCR, giving one entry per CDR3 protein. This sample carries approximately 120,000 distinct CDR3 sequences, 92% of them seen once, and the ten largest clones take around 0.12%. The sample comprised CD8+ T cells from PBMCs. The receptors stem from a human donor in good health. Both conserved end residues are part of each CDR3. A D gene is named only where the DNA matches it firmly. Clone size is shown for a subset of rows, as once, few, many or a class of expanded clone.

D gene: TRBD2; clone size: -; V gene: TRBV2; J gene: TRBJ2-1; CDR3 DNA: TGTGCCAGCATGGGACTAGCGGGAGGTGAGCAGTTCTTC; CDR3 protein: CASMGLAGGEQFF
D gene: -; clone size: few; V gene: TRBV18; J gene: TRBJ2-3; CDR3 DNA: TGTGCCAGCTCACCAGGGGATACGCAGTATTTT; CDR3 protein: CASSPGDTQYF
D gene: -; clone size: -; V gene: TRBV14; J gene: TRBJ2-7; CDR3 DNA: TGTGCCAGCAGCCAAGTTACCCCGGGCGAGCAGTACTTC; CDR3 protein: CASSQVTPGEQYF
D gene: TRBD1; clone size: -; V gene: TRBV3-1; J gene: TRBJ1-2; CDR3 DNA: TGTGCCAGCAGCCAACCAGGGGGAGGCGGCTACACCTTC; CDR3 protein: CASSQPGGGGYTF
D gene: TRBD2; clone size: -; V gene: TRBV28; J gene: TRBJ2-6; CDR3 DNA: TGTGCCAGCCTGCGGGCGGGAGCGGCCGGGGCCAACGTCCTGACTTTC; CDR3 protein: CASLRAGAAGANVLTF
D gene: -; clone size: -; V gene: TRBV7-2; J gene: TRBJ2-7; CDR3 DNA: TGTGCCAGCAGCTTACCAGGTTCCTACGAGCAGTACTTC; CDR3 protein: CASSLPGSYEQYF
D gene: -; clone size: once; V gene: TRBV6-2/TRBV6-3; J gene: TRBJ2-1; CDR3 DNA: TGTGCCACCGGGGGCAGCACCTACAATGAGCAGTTCTTC; CDR3 protein: CATGGSTYNEQFF
D gene: -; clone size: -; V gene: TRBV12-3/TRBV12-4; J gene: TRBJ1-4; CDR3 DNA: TGTGCCAGCAGCGGCGCTCAGGGGATGAGAGAAAAACTGTTTTTT; CDR3 protein: CASSGAQGMREKLFF
D gene: -; clone size: -; V gene: TRBV29-1; J gene: TRBJ1-1; CDR3 DNA: TGCAGCGTTGAAGGGCCCACTGAAGCTTTCTTT; CDR3 protein: CSVEGPTEAFF
D gene: -; clone size: -; V gene: TRBV3-1; J gene: TRBJ1-1; CDR3 DNA: TGTGCCAGCAGCCGGACAGCCACTGAAGCTTTCTTT; CDR3 protein: CASSRTATEAFF
D gene: -; clone size: -; V gene: TRBV6-2/TRBV6-3; J gene: TRBJ2-1; CDR3 DNA: TGTGCCACCCTAGCAACTGTCAATGAGCAGTTCTTC; CDR3 protein: CATLATVNEQFF
D gene: -; clone size: -; V gene: TRBV7-2; J gene: TRBJ1-4; CDR3 DNA: TGTGCCAGCAGCTTATCTACGGGGAATGAAAAACTGTTTTTT; CDR3 protein: CASSLSTGNEKLFF
D gene: TRBD1; clone size: -; V gene: TRBV5-1; J gene: TRBJ2-5; CDR3 DNA: TGCGCCAGCAGCTTGGGGGACAGGGAAGAGACCCAGTACTTC; CDR3 protein: CASSLGDREETQYF
D gene: -; clone size: once; V gene: TRBV9; J gene: TRBJ2-1; CDR3 DNA: TGTGCCAGCAGCGGGGCACCTTCTCACAATGAGCAGTTCTTC; CDR3 protein: CASSGAPSHNEQFF
D gene: TRBD1; clone size: -; V gene: TRBV5-1; J gene: TRBJ1-2; CDR3 DNA: TGCGCCAGCAGCACCGGACAGGGGGCGGATATCTATGGCTACACCTTC; CDR3 protein: CASSTGQGADIYGYTF
D gene: TRBD1; clone size: -; V gene: TRBV5-1; J gene: TRBJ2-2; CDR3 DNA: TGCGCCAGCAGCGAAACAGGGGGCCACACCGGGGAGCTGTTTTTT; CDR3 protein: CASSETGGHTGELFF
D gene: TRBD1; clone size: -; V gene: TRBV14; J gene: TRBJ1-1; CDR3 DNA: TGTGCCAGCAGCCAAAGGACAGGGATCGCTTTCTTT; CDR3 protein: CASSQRTGIAFF
D gene: -; clone size: once; V gene: TRBV11-2; J gene: TRBJ2-2; CDR3 DNA: TGTGCCAGCAGCTTAAGGTGGATCCAAGCGTTACTACAGGCGAACACCGGGGAGCTGTTTTTT; CDR3 protein: CASSLRWIQALLQANTGELFF
D gene: -; clone size: -; V gene: TRBV3-1; J gene: TRBJ1-5; CDR3 DNA: TGTGCCAGCAGGAATTCGGACGGGAGCAATCAGCCCCAGCATTTT; CDR3 protein: CASRNSDGSNQPQHF
D gene: -; clone size: -; V gene: TRBV2; J gene: TRBJ2-1; CDR3 DNA: TGTGCCAGCAGTATAAGAGGGACTTCCTACAATGAGCAGTTCTTC; CDR3 protein: CASSIRGTSYNEQFF
D gene: -; clone size: -; V gene: TRBV4-2; J gene: TRBJ2-1; CDR3 DNA: TGTGCCAGCAGCCAAGATCCGCTAGCTCAAGCCAATGAGCAGTTCTTC; CDR3 protein: CASSQDPLAQANEQFF
D gene: TRBD1; clone size: -; V gene: TRBV5-1; J gene: TRBJ1-1; CDR3 DNA: TGCGCCAGTATAGGGGGCGGGCAGAACACTGAAGCTTTCTTT; CDR3 protein: CASIGGGQNTEAFF
D gene: -; clone size: -; V gene: TRBV7-2; J gene: TRBJ1-2; CDR3 DNA: TGTGCCAGCAGCTCGGCCTCCACTGTGGGGGCACGCTCCCATGGCTACACCTTC; CDR3 protein: CASSSASTVGARSHGYTF